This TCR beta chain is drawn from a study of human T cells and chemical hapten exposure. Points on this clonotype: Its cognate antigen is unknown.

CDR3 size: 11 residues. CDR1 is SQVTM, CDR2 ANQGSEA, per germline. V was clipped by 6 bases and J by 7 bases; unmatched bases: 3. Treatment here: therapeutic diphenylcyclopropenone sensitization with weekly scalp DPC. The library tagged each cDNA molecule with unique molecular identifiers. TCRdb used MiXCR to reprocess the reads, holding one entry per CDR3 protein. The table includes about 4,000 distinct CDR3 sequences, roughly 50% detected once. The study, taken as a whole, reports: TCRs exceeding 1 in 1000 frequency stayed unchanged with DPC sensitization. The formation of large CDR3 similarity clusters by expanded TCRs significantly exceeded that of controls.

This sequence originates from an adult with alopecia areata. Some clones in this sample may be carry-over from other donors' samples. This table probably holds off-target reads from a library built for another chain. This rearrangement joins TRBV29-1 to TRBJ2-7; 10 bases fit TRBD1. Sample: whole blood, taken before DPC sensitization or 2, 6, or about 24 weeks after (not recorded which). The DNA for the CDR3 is TGCAGCGTCGACAGGGGGCAAGAGCAGTACTTC. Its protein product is CSVDRGQEQYF.